The 30 T cell receptor beta chains below come from one sample, sequenced in a study of blood T cell repertoires in COVID-19 (dated by TCRdb to 2020 to 2021). The library was produced with the immunoSEQ multiplex PCR assay. In its TCRdb copy, this immuneACCESS table keeps in-frame sequences only and misses some clones. Where compared with another copy, unresolved V genes explain less than half of these, and the others have no known cause. The sample includes about 70,000 clones, with around 84% observed a single time. The ten largest clones capture about a tenth of the sample. Sequencing was done on a sample of peripheral blood. The receptors stem from a woman of 80 years or more with acute or convalescent COVID-19.

This clone has a single count. This chain connects TRBV30 to TRBJ1-1; D gene ambiguous. CDR3 length equals 13 residues. The germline V gene has CDR1 GTSNPN and CDR2 SVGIG (reference sequence). Trimming pared 8 bases from V and 1 base from J, leaving 14 bases between. CDR3 amino acids: CARSVGENTEAFF. The DNA of the CDR3 is TGTGCCCGCTCGGTGGGAGAGAACACTGAAGCTTTCTTT.

The rearrangement links TRBV4-2 to TRBJ2-2; tentative D call: TRBD2 (6 bases). Per germline, CDR1 LGHNA and CDR2 YNFKEQ. The CDR3 is 16 residues long. Between the trimmed V and J ends, which lost 0 bases and 1 base, there was a span of 9 bases. The CDR3 DNA reads TGTGCCAGCAGCCAAGATACTAGCCTGAACACCGGGGAGCTGTTTTTT. It specifies CASSQDTSLNTGELFF.

This chain's CDR3 is CATSRDNGGNYGYTF. CDR3 nucleotide sequence: TGTGCCACCAGCAGAGATAATGGAGGGAATTATGGCTACACCTTC. The chain carries TRBV15 and TRBJ1-2; D not certain. The germline CDR1 and CDR2 sequences are LNHNV and YYDKDF (reference sequence). The CDR3 runs to 15 residues. The germline V and J ends were trimmed by 0 bases and 5 bases, with 13 bases remaining between them.

The chain has TRBV19 and TRBJ2-4; a possible D gene is TRBD2 (7 bases). From germline, CDR1 is LNHDA and CDR2 SQIVND (reference sequence). The V end was cut by 2 bases, the J end by 5 bases, with 10 bases between. The CDR3 loop spans 14 amino acids. The CDR3 loop reads CASSITGRENIQYF. CDR3 DNA: TGTGCCAGTAGTATAACAGGGAGGGAAAACATTCAGTACTTC.

As to this clone: Distinct nucleotide sequences in the sample also encode this CDR3. CDR3 protein: CASSEVGDTGELFF. The CDR3 DNA reads as TGTGCCAGCAGTGAAGTTGGAGACACCGGGGAGCTGTTTTTT. The chain carries TRBV6-1 and TRBJ2-2; D remains unclear. Germline V gene lookup returns CDR1 MNHNS and CDR2 SASEGT. Trimming stripped 1 base from V and 3 bases from J, with 6 bases between. The CDR3 contains 14 residues.

V usage is TRBV27 and J usage is TRBJ2-7, with D possibly TRBD1 on 5 matching bases. Germline V gene sequence: CDR1 MNHEY, CDR2 SMNVEV (reference sequence). The ends were cut back, 2 bases at V and 4 bases at J, with 18 bases in the middle. There are 16 residues in the CDR3. CDR3 DNA: TGTGCCAGCAGTTTAGGGGCCGTTCCCTTTATGTACGAGCAGTACTTC. This gives the protein CASSLGAVPFMYEQYF.

A word on this clone: The same CDR3 also results from other DNA sequences found in this sample. The rearrangement uses TRBV5-6 and TRBJ1-1; D is ambiguous. The length of the CDR3 is 13 residues. Deletions cut 1 base from V and 2 bases from J, with 6 bases between. The V gene's germline CDR1 is SGHDT and CDR2 YYEEEE. The CDR3 sequence is CASSLSVNTEAFF. DNA for the CDR3: TGTGCCAGCAGCTTGTCGGTTAACACTGAAGCTTTCTTT. Complete variable domain (other parts from reference TRBV5-6 and TRBJ1-1): DAGVTQSPTHLIKTRGQQVTLRCSPKSGHDTVSWYQQALGQGPQFIFQYYEEEERQRGNFPDRFSGHQFPNYSSELNVNALLLGDSALYLCASSLSVNTEAFFGQGTRLTVV.

V usage is TRBV11-2 and J usage is TRBJ2-7, with 12 bases lining up with TRBD1. Trimming cost V 10 bases and J 5 bases; bases outside gene matches: 6. Germline-derived CDR1 and CDR2 are SGHAT and FQNNGV. The CDR3 totals 13 residues. CDR3 nucleotide sequence: TGTGCCACCCGGGACAGGGGGCGGAACGAGCAGTACTTC. It encodes CATRDRGRNEQYF.

This clone was counted a few times. The chain has TRBV6-5 and TRBJ1-2, with TRBD1 matching over 7 bases. After removal of 7 bases from V and 5 bases from J, the junction contained 1 base not matched to a gene. CDR3 length: 11 residues. Germline lookup yields CDR1 MNHEY and CDR2 SVGAGI. CDR3 region: CASTRGYGYTF. The CDR3 bases are TGTGCCAGCACCAGGGGGTATGGCTACACCTTC.

The rearrangement links TRBV6-5 to TRBJ2-7; no clear D gene. Germline V gene sequence: CDR1 MNHEY, CDR2 SVGAGI. Trimming pared 0 bases from V and 2 bases from J, leaving 11 bases between. The CDR3 runs to 15 residues. The DNA of the CDR3 is TGTGCCAGCAGTTACTCGAACCAGAAAACCTACGAGCAGTACTTC. Translation gives CASSYSNQKTYEQYF.

The rearrangement joins TRBV29-1 to TRBJ1-1; D call uncertain. V was shortened by 0 bases and J by 1 base, with 6 bases between the two germline ends. This CDR3 is 13 amino acids long. CDR1 is SQVTM, CDR2 ANQGSEA, per germline. The CDR3 is CSVEEVQNTEAFF. CDR3 bases: TGCAGCGTTGAAGAAGTACAGAACACTGAAGCTTTCTTT.

The V and J genes are TRBV9 and TRBJ2-2; TRBD2 is a possible D gene (7 bases). Germline V CDR1 and CDR2: SGDLS, YYNGEE. The CDR3 extends over 16 amino acids. V was trimmed by 0 bases and J by 3 bases, leaving 12 bases between them. CDR3 nucleotide sequence: TGTGCCAGCAGCGTAGGGGCGGGGGCCGACACCGGGGAGCTGTTTTTT. Amino acid sequence: CASSVGAGADTGELFF. Based on the CDR3 plus reference TRBV9 and TRBJ2-2, the full variable domain is DSGVTQTPKHLITATGQRVTLRCSPRSGDLSVYWYQQSLDQGLQFLIQYYNGEERAKGNILERFSAQQFPDLHSELNLSSLELGDSALYFCASSVGAGADTGELFFGEGSRLTVL.

V usage is TRBV6-5 and J usage is TRBJ2-5; TRBD2 matches 7 bases. The CDR3 has 12 residues. Germline CDR1 reads MNHEY; CDR2 reads SVGAGI. V was clipped by 10 bases and J by 1 base; unmatched bases: 3. CDR3 coding DNA: TGTGCCACGGGAGGACTCCAAGAGACCCAGTACTTC. Amino acids: CATGGLQETQYF.

The CDR3 sequence: CASSTTGSGVRETQYF. Written as DNA, the CDR3 is TGCGCCAGCAGTACGACGGGGTCAGGGGTGAGAGAGACCCAGTACTTC. V gene TRBV10-2 combines with J gene TRBJ2-5, with D tentatively TRBD1 (6 bases). The CDR3 extends over 16 amino acids. Per germline, CDR1 WSHSY and CDR2 SAAADI. Trimming took off 5 bases at V and 4 bases at J, with 20 bases between the two ends.

V is TRBV6-5 and J is TRBJ2-7, with a possible D match to TRBD1 (6 bases). Per germline, CDR1 MNHEY and CDR2 SVGAGI. Trimming took 0 bases from V and 6 from J, leaving 12 bases between them. The CDR3 runs 14 residues. This CDR3 reads CASSYSTGKSEQYF. CDR3 in DNA: TGTGCCAGCAGTTACTCTACAGGGAAGAGCGAGCAGTACTTC.

The V gene is TRBV7-9, the J gene TRBJ1-2; 7 bases agree with TRBD1. The germline CDR1 and CDR2 sequences are SEHNR and FQNEAQ (reference sequence). V lost 5 bases, J lost 13 bases, and 13 bases stayed unmatched. This CDR3 is built from 13 residues. CDR3 sequence: CASSGPTGTFSTF. In nucleotides, the CDR3 is TGTGCCAGCAGCGGACCGACAGGGACCTTCAGCACCTTC.

The chain joins TRBV6-5 to TRBJ1-6; maybe TRBD1 (5 bases). The germline V gene has CDR1 MNHEY and CDR2 SVGAGI. V was trimmed by 2 bases and J by 6 bases, leaving 14 bases between them. The CDR3 has 16 amino acids. The CDR3 sequence: CASSYRQGPSNSPLHF. The DNA of the CDR3 is TGTGCCAGCAGTTACAGGCAGGGTCCAAGTAATTCACCCCTCCACTTT.

The CDR3 region is CASSYLGASTDTQYF. CDR3 nucleotide sequence: TGTGCCAGCAGTTACTTAGGGGCGAGCACAGATACGCAGTATTTT. The V call is TRBV6-5, the J call TRBJ2-3; weak D call: TRBD1 (5 bases). CDR3 length: 15 residues. The germline gives CDR1 MNHEY, CDR2 SVGAGI. The V end lost 1 base, the J end lost 0 bases, and 8 bases lay between the germline ends.

The CDR3 DNA reads as TGTGCCAGCAGTTACTCGGGGGGGCTGGCCAAAAACATTCAGTACTTC. Translated: CASSYSGGLAKNIQYF. The V gene is TRBV6-6, the J gene TRBJ2-4; a possible D gene is TRBD2 (7 bases). V was shortened by 0 bases and J by 1 base, with 10 bases between the two germline ends. The CDR3 is 16 residues long. Per germline, CDR1 MNHNY and CDR2 SVGAGI (reference sequence).

The chain combines TRBV5-4 with TRBJ1-2; D not certain. Germline CDR1 reads SGHNT; CDR2 reads YYREEE (reference sequence). The CDR3 loop spans 16 amino acids. V gave up 0 bases and J gave up 4 bases, with 16 bases separating them. The CDR3 region is CASSLASGGGIYGYTF. CDR3 nucleotides: TGTGCCAGCAGCTTGGCCTCGGGCGGAGGGATCTATGGCTACACCTTC.

V usage is TRBV5-4 and J usage is TRBJ1-4; 8 bases align to TRBD1. From germline, CDR1 is SGHNT and CDR2 YYREEE (reference sequence). CDR3 length: 15 amino acids. Trimming removed 2 bases from V and 7 bases from J; junction bases left unmatched: 7. This chain's CDR3 is CASSFNRGGSEKLFF. As DNA, the CDR3 is TGTGCCAGCAGCTTTAACAGGGGGGGTAGTGAAAAACTGTTTTTT.

J is TRBJ1-2 and V is TRBV28; 9 bases map to TRBD1. Trimming at V came to 6 bases and at J to 2 bases, leaving 4 bases not matched to a gene. Germline CDR1 is MDHEN and CDR2 is SYDVKM. The CDR3 has 14 residues. The CDR3 here is CASRQQGANYGYTF. As DNA, the CDR3 is TGTGCCAGCAGGCAACAGGGGGCAAACTATGGCTACACCTTC.

The chain employs TRBV7-9 and TRBJ1-2; the match to TRBD1 covers 8 bases. This CDR3 has 13 residues. The V and J ends lost 1 base and 5 bases, in that order; junction bases with no gene match: 0. Germline lookup yields CDR1 SEHNR and CDR2 FQNEAQ (reference sequence). CDR3 in amino acids: CASSLGQGYGYTF. The CDR3 DNA sequence: TGTGCCAGCAGCTTAGGACAGGGGTATGGCTACACCTTC. The full variable domain, rest sourced from reference TRBV7-9 and TRBJ1-2, is DTGVSQNPRHKITKRGQNVTFRCDPISEHNRLYWYRQTLGQGPEFLTYFQNEAQLEKSRLLSDRFSAERPKGSFSTLEIQRTEQGDSAMYLCASSLGQGYGYTFGSGTRLTVV.

This clone was observed a few times. CDR3 loop: CASSGSRTGGTDTQYF. The CDR3 DNA is TGTGCCAGTAGTGGGAGTCGGACAGGGGGCACAGATACGCAGTATTTT. The genes are TRBV19 and TRBJ2-3; 9 nucleotides line up with TRBD1. Germline CDR1 reads LNHDA; CDR2 reads SQIVND (reference sequence). The CDR3 runs to 16 residues. V shed 5 bases, J shed 1 base, and the junction held 7 bases outside the gene matches.

The CDR3 loop reads CASSLDQNEKLFF. CDR3 nucleotide sequence: TGTGCCAGCAGCTTGGATCAGAATGAAAAACTGTTTTTT. This chain uses TRBV5-4 with TRBJ1-4; D unresolved. Per germline, CDR1 SGHNT and CDR2 YYREEE (reference sequence). The CDR3 totals 13 residues. V was clipped by 0 bases and J by 5 bases, with 5 bases between them.

The V and J genes are TRBV2 and TRBJ2-5, with 7 bases lining up with TRBD1. CDR1 is SNHLY, CDR2 FYNNEI, per germline. The junction had 7 bases not matched to a gene; V was cut back by 4 bases and J by 5 bases. The CDR3 has 14 residues. CDR3 in DNA: TGTGCCAGCAGTGTGACAGGGAACCGGGAGACCCAGTACTTC. This translates into CASSVTGNRETQYF.

DNA for the CDR3: TGTGCCAGCAGCCCCGGACTAGACACCTACAATGAGCAGTTCTTC. Its protein is CASSPGLDTYNEQFF. V gene TRBV11-1 combines with J gene TRBJ2-1, with 7 bases matching TRBD2. The germline gives CDR1 SGHAT, CDR2 FQDESV (reference sequence). Losses at the gene ends were 5 bases for V and 2 bases for J; bases not matched to a gene: 6. The length of the CDR3 is 15 residues.

This chain links TRBV11-3 with TRBJ1-3; D may be TRBD1 (6 bases). This CDR3 spans 13 amino acids. The V end lost 5 bases, the J end lost 3 bases, and 8 bases lay between the germline ends. Germline CDR1 SGHNT, CDR2 YENEEA. CDR3 loop: CASSGQFGNTIYF. In DNA form, the CDR3 reads TGTGCCAGCAGCGGACAGTTTGGAAACACCATATATTTT. The entire variable domain, with the rest obtained from reference TRBV11-3 and TRBJ1-3, is as follows: EAGVVQSPRYKIIEKKQPVAFWCNPISGHNTLYWYLQNLGQGPELLIRYENEEAVDDSQLPKDRFSAERLKGVDSTLKIQPAELGDSAVYLCASSGQFGNTIYFGEGSWLTVV.

The J gene is TRBJ1-1, the V gene TRBV19; 7 bases agree with TRBD1. This CDR3 is 14 amino acids long. The germline V gene encodes CDR1 LNHDA and CDR2 SQIVND (reference sequence). V lost 11 bases, J lost 3 bases, and 12 bases stayed unmatched. This CDR3 reads CAARIGGADTEAFF. The CDR3 nucleotides are TGTGCCGCCCGGATAGGGGGCGCGGACACTGAAGCTTTCTTT.

The chain has TRBV5-1 and TRBJ2-3; the match to TRBD2 covers 11 bases. The CDR3 consists of 16 residues. V lost 4 bases, J lost 2 bases, and 6 bases stayed unmatched. Germline assignment: CDR1 SGHRS and CDR2 YFSETQ. CDR3 in amino acids: CASSPGTSGHTDTQYF. Written as DNA, the CDR3 is TGCGCCAGCAGCCCCGGGACTAGCGGACACACAGATACGCAGTATTTT.